The rows below give T cell receptor beta chains drawn from one sample of a study of T cell changes during pregnancy in multiple sclerosis. This table comes from immunoSEQ multiplex PCR, and its TCRdb copy is limited to in-frame clones, with some not included. The sample yields approximately 73,000 clones, 90% to 95% seen once. Material: CD4+ T cells from peripheral blood mononuclear cells, obtained before pregnancy. These receptor sequences come from a female donor with multiple sclerosis, enrolled in a pregnancy study. Both conserved end residues are part of each CDR3. Fields, in order: clone size, D gene, J gene, V gene, CDR3 protein, CDR3 DNA. D genes are given only for firm matches. Size is stated for part of the rows, as once, few or many counts, or as a class when the clone is expanded.

abundance: NA; d_gene: NA; j_gene: TRBJ2-7; v_gene: TRBV2; CDR3aa: CASSITSYEQYF; CDR3nt: TGTGCCAGCAGTATTACTTCCTACGAGCAGTACTTC
abundance: NA; d_gene: NA; j_gene: TRBJ2-2; v_gene: TRBV10-3; CDR3aa: CAISPGAGELFF; CDR3nt: TGTGCCATCAGCCCGGGGGCCGGGGAGCTGTTTTTT
abundance: NA; d_gene: NA; j_gene: TRBJ1-5; v_gene: TRBV19; CDR3aa: CASSTSRGYQPQHF; CDR3nt: TGTGCCAGTAGTACCTCAAGGGGGTATCAGCCCCAGCATTTT
abundance: NA; d_gene: NA; j_gene: TRBJ1-4; v_gene: TRBV27; CDR3aa: CASSFSGFEKLFF; CDR3nt: TGTGCCAGCAGTTTTTCAGGATTTGAAAAACTGTTTTTT
abundance: NA; d_gene: TRBD1; j_gene: TRBJ1-1; v_gene: TRBV19; CDR3aa: CASSPQGVTEAFF; CDR3nt: TGTGCCAGTAGTCCACAGGGGGTCACTGAAGCTTTCTTT
abundance: NA; d_gene: NA; j_gene: TRBJ2-2; v_gene: TRBV19; CDR3aa: CASSISRNTGELFF; CDR3nt: TGTGCCAGTAGTATTAGCCGGAACACCGGGGAGCTGTTTTTT
abundance: NA; d_gene: TRBD1; j_gene: TRBJ1-1; v_gene: TRBV28; CDR3aa: CASSNRGQNTEAFF; CDR3nt: TGTGCCAGCAGCAACAGGGGGCAGAACACTGAAGCTTTCTTT
abundance: NA; d_gene: TRBD1; j_gene: TRBJ1-5; v_gene: TRBV28; CDR3aa: CASRRTGYSNQPQHF; CDR3nt: TGTGCCAGCAGACGGACAGGATATAGCAATCAGCCCCAGCATTTT
abundance: NA; d_gene: NA; j_gene: TRBJ1-1; v_gene: TRBV19; CDR3aa: CASSIDAGNTEAFF; CDR3nt: TGTGCCAGTAGTATAGATGCAGGGAACACTGAAGCTTTCTTT
abundance: NA; d_gene: NA; j_gene: TRBJ1-5; v_gene: TRBV6-6; CDR3aa: CASTPGGGGNQPQHF; CDR3nt: TGTGCCAGCACCCCCGGGGGAGGTGGCAATCAGCCCCAGCATTTT
abundance: NA; d_gene: TRBD1; j_gene: TRBJ2-6; v_gene: TRBV18; CDR3aa: CASSPDRVAPGANVLTF; CDR3nt: TGTGCCAGCTCACCAGACAGGGTTGCCCCTGGGGCCAACGTCCTGACTTTC
abundance: NA; d_gene: NA; j_gene: TRBJ1-1; v_gene: TRBV18; CDR3aa: CASHPGYLNTEAFF; CDR3nt: TGTGCCAGCCACCCGGGGTATCTGAACACTGAAGCTTTCTTT
abundance: NA; d_gene: NA; j_gene: TRBJ1-2; v_gene: TRBV30; CDR3aa: CAWSVQVYGYTF; CDR3nt: TGTGCCTGGAGTGTCCAGGTCTATGGCTACACCTTC
abundance: NA; d_gene: TRBD1; j_gene: TRBJ1-2; v_gene: TRBV6-1; CDR3aa: CASSEARTGRGYTF; CDR3nt: TGTGCCAGCAGTGAAGCGAGGACAGGCCGTGGCTACACCTTC
abundance: many; d_gene: NA; j_gene: TRBJ1-1; v_gene: TRBV5-6; CDR3aa: CASLKMGAFSTEAFF; CDR3nt: TGTGCCAGCCTAAAAATGGGAGCTTTTTCCACTGAAGCTTTCTTT
abundance: NA; d_gene: TRBD1; j_gene: TRBJ2-7; v_gene: TRBV18; CDR3aa: CASSTGQVYEQYF; CDR3nt: TGTGCCAGCTCAACGGGACAGGTCTACGAGCAGTACTTC
abundance: NA; d_gene: NA; j_gene: TRBJ1-1; v_gene: TRBV16; CDR3aa: CASSPMSGAEAFF; CDR3nt: TGTGCCAGCAGCCCCATGTCGGGGGCTGAAGCTTTCTTT
abundance: NA; d_gene: NA; j_gene: TRBJ2-1; v_gene: TRBV2; CDR3aa: CASSEQDSTYNEQFF; CDR3nt: TGTGCCAGCAGTGAACAGGACAGCACCTACAATGAGCAGTTCTTC
abundance: NA; d_gene: NA; j_gene: TRBJ1-5; v_gene: TRBV6-1; CDR3aa: CASSDSGRVPQHF; CDR3nt: TGTGCCAGCAGTGATTCAGGGAGGGTGCCCCAGCATTTT
abundance: NA; d_gene: TRBD2; j_gene: TRBJ2-3; v_gene: TRBV19; CDR3aa: CASRLAGNTDTQYF; CDR3nt: TGTGCCAGTAGACTAGCGGGGAACACAGATACGCAGTATTTT
abundance: NA; d_gene: NA; j_gene: TRBJ2-7; v_gene: TRBV6-5; CDR3aa: CASRGGYEQYF; CDR3nt: TGTGCCAGCCGAGGGGGTTACGAGCAGTACTTC
abundance: NA; d_gene: NA; j_gene: TRBJ1-2; v_gene: TRBV19; CDR3aa: CASRDGDTQTKGYTF; CDR3nt: TGTGCCAGTAGAGATGGGGACACCCAAACAAAGGGCTACACCTTC
abundance: NA; d_gene: TRBD1; j_gene: TRBJ1-2; v_gene: TRBV14; CDR3aa: CASSLTGLAYGYTF; CDR3nt: TGTGCCAGCAGCCTGACAGGGTTGGCCTATGGCTACACCTTC
abundance: NA; d_gene: TRBD1; j_gene: TRBJ1-2; v_gene: TRBV19; CDR3aa: CASRLGQGAGGYTF; CDR3nt: TGTGCCAGTAGACTAGGACAGGGGGCTGGTGGCTACACCTTC
abundance: NA; d_gene: NA; j_gene: TRBJ1-1; v_gene: TRBV14; CDR3aa: CASSQVSGARAEAFF; CDR3nt: TGTGCCAGCAGCCAAGTATCAGGGGCGCGCGCTGAAGCTTTCTTT
abundance: NA; d_gene: NA; j_gene: TRBJ1-2; v_gene: TRBV7-8; CDR3aa: CASSRTGLSYGYTF; CDR3nt: TGTGCCAGCAGCCGCACGGGACTCAGCTATGGCTACACCTTC
abundance: NA; d_gene: NA; j_gene: TRBJ2-5; v_gene: TRBV5-8; CDR3aa: CASSTISSYETQYF; CDR3nt: TGTGCCAGCAGCACAATTTCTAGCTACGAGACCCAGTACTTC
abundance: NA; d_gene: NA; j_gene: TRBJ2-7; v_gene: TRBV7-2; CDR3aa: CASSFADSHTYEQYF; CDR3nt: TGTGCCAGCAGCTTCGCGGACAGCCATACCTACGAGCAGTACTTC
abundance: NA; d_gene: TRBD2; j_gene: TRBJ2-3; v_gene: TRBV6-1; CDR3aa: CASSRLAGADTQYF; CDR3nt: TGTGCCAGCAGTCGACTAGCGGGAGCAGATACGCAGTATTTT
abundance: NA; d_gene: TRBD1; j_gene: TRBJ2-3; v_gene: TRBV27; CDR3aa: CASSLGDRGTDTQYF; CDR3nt: TGTGCCAGCAGTTTAGGGGACAGGGGAACAGATACGCAGTATTTT
abundance: NA; d_gene: TRBD1; j_gene: TRBJ2-7; v_gene: TRBV2; CDR3aa: CASSDPGGTGGRDEQYF; CDR3nt: TGTGCCAGCAGTGATCCGGGGGGGACAGGGGGCCGGGACGAGCAGTACTTC
abundance: NA; d_gene: NA; j_gene: TRBJ2-2; v_gene: TRBV9; CDR3aa: CASSPSDTYPNTGELFF; CDR3nt: TGTGCCAGCAGCCCCTCAGACACCTACCCGAACACCGGGGAGCTGTTTTTT
abundance: NA; d_gene: NA; j_gene: TRBJ2-6; v_gene: TRBV6-6; CDR3aa: CASSYGRGSGANVLTF; CDR3nt: TGTGCCAGCAGTTATGGTCGGGGCTCTGGGGCCAACGTCCTGACTTTC
abundance: NA; d_gene: TRBD1; j_gene: TRBJ1-2; v_gene: TRBV30; CDR3aa: CAWSPDRGGGYTF; CDR3nt: TGTGCCTGGAGCCCGGACAGGGGTGGTGGCTACACCTTC
abundance: NA; d_gene: TRBD2; j_gene: TRBJ2-5; v_gene: TRBV18; CDR3aa: CASSPLAGGRQETQYF; CDR3nt: TGTGCCAGCTCACCATTGGCGGGGGGCCGCCAAGAGACCCAGTACTTC
abundance: NA; d_gene: TRBD1; j_gene: TRBJ1-5; v_gene: TRBV30; CDR3aa: CAWRPNIPGQGLYSNQPQHF; CDR3nt: TGTGCCTGGAGACCTAATATCCCGGGACAGGGGCTCTATAGCAATCAGCCCCAGCATTTT
abundance: NA; d_gene: NA; j_gene: TRBJ2-1; v_gene: TRBV1; CDR3aa: CTSSRGTSGSLHNEQFF; CDR3nt: TGCACCAGCAGCCGAGGGACTAGCGGGAGTTTACACAATGAGCAGTTCTTC
abundance: NA; d_gene: NA; j_gene: TRBJ2-2; v_gene: TRBV6-1; CDR3aa: CATQNTGELFF; CDR3nt: TGTGCCACACAGAACACCGGGGAGCTGTTTTTT
abundance: NA; d_gene: TRBD1; j_gene: TRBJ2-5; v_gene: TRBV4-2; CDR3aa: CASSQLDRAGRETQYF; CDR3nt: TGTGCCAGCAGCCAACTCGACAGGGCCGGGCGAGAGACCCAGTACTTC
abundance: NA; d_gene: TRBD2; j_gene: TRBJ2-7; v_gene: TRBV30; CDR3aa: CAWSEAGGYEQYF; CDR3nt: TGTGCCTGGAGTGAAGCGGGGGGGTACGAGCAGTACTTC
abundance: NA; d_gene: TRBD1; j_gene: TRBJ1-2; v_gene: TRBV5-4; CDR3aa: CASSAGQPDYGYTF; CDR3nt: TGTGCCAGCAGCGCGGGACAGCCCGACTATGGCTACACCTTC
abundance: NA; d_gene: NA; j_gene: TRBJ1-5; v_gene: TRBV9; CDR3aa: CASSADSVNQPQHF; CDR3nt: TGTGCCAGCAGCGCGGACAGCGTCAATCAGCCCCAGCATTTT
abundance: NA; d_gene: NA; j_gene: TRBJ2-1; v_gene: TRBV5-1; CDR3aa: CASSLGGAGEQFF; CDR3nt: TGCGCCAGCAGCTTGGGCGGGGCGGGTGAGCAGTTCTTC